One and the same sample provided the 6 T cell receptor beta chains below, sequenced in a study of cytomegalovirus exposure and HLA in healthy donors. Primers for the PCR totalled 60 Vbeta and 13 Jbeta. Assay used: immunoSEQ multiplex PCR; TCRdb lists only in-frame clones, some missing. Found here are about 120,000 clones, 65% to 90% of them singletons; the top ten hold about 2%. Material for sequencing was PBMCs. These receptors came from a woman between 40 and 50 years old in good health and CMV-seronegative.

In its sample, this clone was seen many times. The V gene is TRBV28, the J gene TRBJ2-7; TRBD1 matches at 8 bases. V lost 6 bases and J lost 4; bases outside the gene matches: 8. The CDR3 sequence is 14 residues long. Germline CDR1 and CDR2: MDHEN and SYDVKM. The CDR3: CASRTGTGNYEQYF. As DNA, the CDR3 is TGTGCCAGCAGAACCGGGACAGGTAATTACGAGCAGTACTTC.

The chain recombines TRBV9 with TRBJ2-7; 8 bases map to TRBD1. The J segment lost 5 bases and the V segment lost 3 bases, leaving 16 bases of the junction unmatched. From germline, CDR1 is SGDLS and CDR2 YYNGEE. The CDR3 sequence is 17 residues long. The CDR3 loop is CASSENDAGQGSHEQYF. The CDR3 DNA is TGTGCCAGCAGCGAGAACGATGCCGGACAGGGAAGTCACGAGCAGTACTTC.

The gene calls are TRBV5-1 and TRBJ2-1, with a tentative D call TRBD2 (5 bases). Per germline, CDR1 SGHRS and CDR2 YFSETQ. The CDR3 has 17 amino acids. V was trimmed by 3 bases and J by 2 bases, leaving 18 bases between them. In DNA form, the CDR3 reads TGCGCCAGCAGCTCCTCAAAAACCCCCGGGACCTACAATGAGCAGTTCTTC. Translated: CASSSSKTPGTYNEQFF.

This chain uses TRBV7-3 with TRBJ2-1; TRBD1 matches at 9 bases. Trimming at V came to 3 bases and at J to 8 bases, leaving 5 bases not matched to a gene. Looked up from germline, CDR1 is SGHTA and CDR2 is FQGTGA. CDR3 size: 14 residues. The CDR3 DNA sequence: TGTGCCAGCAGCTTGAGACAGGGGGTAGATGAGCAGTTCTTC. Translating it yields CASSLRQGVDEQFF.

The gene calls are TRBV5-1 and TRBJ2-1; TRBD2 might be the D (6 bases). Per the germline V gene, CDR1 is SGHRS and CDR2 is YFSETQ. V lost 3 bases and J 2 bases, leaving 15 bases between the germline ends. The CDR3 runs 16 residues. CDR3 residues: CASSWARTTTYNEQFF. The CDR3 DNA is TGCGCCAGCAGCTGGGCTCGGACTACTACCTACAATGAGCAGTTCTTC. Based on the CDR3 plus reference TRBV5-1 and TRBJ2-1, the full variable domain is KAGVTQTPRYLIKTRGQQVTLSCSPISGHRSVSWYQQTPGQGLQFLFEYFSETQRNKGNFPGRFSGRQFSNSRSEMNVSTLELGDSALYLCASSWARTTTYNEQFFGPGTRLTVL.

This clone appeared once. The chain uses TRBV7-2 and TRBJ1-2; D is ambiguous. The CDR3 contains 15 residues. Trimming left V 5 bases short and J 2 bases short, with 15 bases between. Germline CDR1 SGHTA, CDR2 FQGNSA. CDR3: CASSPAAGLNYGYTF. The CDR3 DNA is TGTGCCAGCAGCCCAGCGGCGGGATTAAACTATGGCTACACCTTC.